This T cell receptor beta chain was identified in a study of blood T cell repertoires in COVID-19. Study-wide background: Acute and convalescent COVID-19 specimens originated in the United States, Italy and Spain. T cells, B-cell-depleted T cells, or PBMCs provided the cDNA or gDNA that served as material.

Source study methods: Estimation of nucleated cell counts relied on the amplification of reference gene primers. Assay: immunoSEQ multiplex PCR; the TCRdb copy retains only in-frame clones and omits some. Clone size and the V and J calls come from that table; the DNA yielded D and trimming. Seen here are around 190,000 clones, about 79% observed once, and the top ten hold about 12%. Per germline, CDR1 SGHVS and CDR2 FQNEAQ. This CDR3 has 15 residues. The trim removed 5 bases at V and 5 bases at J, leaving 8 bases unmatched. In this sample, this clone turned up a few times. The sequence was obtained from a human donor in a cohort sampled during active COVID-19. The V gene is TRBV7-8, the J gene TRBJ2-3; 9 nucleotides match TRBD1. The sample consisted of peripheral blood. The CDR3 sequence: CASSLQGARRDTQYF. The CDR3 DNA reads TGTGCCAGCAGCCTACAGGGGGCGCGGAGAGATACGCAGTATTTT.